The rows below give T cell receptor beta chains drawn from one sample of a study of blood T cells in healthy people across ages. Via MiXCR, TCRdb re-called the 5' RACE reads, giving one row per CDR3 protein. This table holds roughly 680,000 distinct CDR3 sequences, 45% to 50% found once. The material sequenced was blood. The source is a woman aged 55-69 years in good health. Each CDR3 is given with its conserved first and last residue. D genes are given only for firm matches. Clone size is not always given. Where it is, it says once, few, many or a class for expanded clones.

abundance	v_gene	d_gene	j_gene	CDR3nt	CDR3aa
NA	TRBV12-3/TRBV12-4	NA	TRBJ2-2	TGTGCCAGCAGTTTCTTAATTCCCGGGGAGCTGTTTTTT	CASSFLIPGELFF
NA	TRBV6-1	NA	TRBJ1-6	TGTGCCAGCAGTTCCACGATGGCCCTCCACTTT	CASSSTMALHF
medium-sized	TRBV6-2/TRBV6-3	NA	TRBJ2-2	TGTGCCAGCAGTTACTCTGGCGAGCTTAACACCGGGGAGCTGTTTTTT	CASSYSGELNTGELFF
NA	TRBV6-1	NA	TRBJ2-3	TGTGCCAGCAGAAACCATGGACAGCGGAGGGGCCGGCTAAACACAGATACGCAGTATTTT	CASRNHGQRRGRLNTDTQYF
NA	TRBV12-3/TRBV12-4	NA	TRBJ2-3	TGTGCCAGCAGTTCCCGCGGGTCTGGGGGCACGACAGATACGCAGTATTTT	CASSSRGSGGTTDTQYF
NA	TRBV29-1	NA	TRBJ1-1	TGCAGCGTTGGTGGGGACCTTCTACGAGCTTTCTTT	CSVGGDLLRAFF
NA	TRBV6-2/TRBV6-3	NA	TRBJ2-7	TGTGCCAGCAGTCCGGCTCCAGGGGAGGGAGAGATTATCCCCCTCGAGCAGTACTTC	CASSPAPGEGEIIPLEQYF
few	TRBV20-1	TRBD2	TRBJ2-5	TGCAGTGCTAGAGCGGCCTACGGGAGGACCCACCAGTACTTC	CSARAAYGRTHQYF
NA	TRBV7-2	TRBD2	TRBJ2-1	TGTGCCAGCAGCTTAAACAGCGGGAGTATCCAGGGCACATACAATGAGCAGTTCTTC	CASSLNSGSIQGTYNEQFF
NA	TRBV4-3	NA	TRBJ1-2	TGCGCCAGCAGCCAAGATTGGGACGGCGTTTATGGCTACACCTTC	CASSQDWDGVYGYTF
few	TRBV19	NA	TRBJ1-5	TGTGCCAGTATAGGCAGGGGCAATCAGCCCCAGCATTTT	CASIGRGNQPQHF
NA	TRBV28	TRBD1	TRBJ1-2	TGTGCCAGCAGCCCCGGGGGACAGTGGTATGGCTACACCTTC	CASSPGGQWYGYTF
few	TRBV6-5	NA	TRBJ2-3	TGTGCCAGCAGTTACTCGACCCTCCTCGTGGGAACTAGCACAGATACGCAGTATTTT	CASSYSTLLVGTSTDTQYF
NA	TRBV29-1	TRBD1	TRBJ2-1	TGCAGCGTTGTGTCTCCCGCGGCTAGGGACAGCTCCTACAATGAGCAGTTCTTC	CSVVSPAARDSSYNEQFF
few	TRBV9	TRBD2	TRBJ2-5	TGTGCCAGCAGCGTAGAGGGACTAGCATCAGAGACCCAGTACTTC	CASSVEGLASETQYF
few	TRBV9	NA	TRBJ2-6	TGTGCCAGCGCCCCAGGGAAGTTGTCTGGGGCCAACGTCCTGACTTTC	CASAPGKLSGANVLTF
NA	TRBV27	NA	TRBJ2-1	TGTGCCAGCAGTGAGGGAGCTCCACATGAGCAGTTCTTC	CASSEGAPHEQFF
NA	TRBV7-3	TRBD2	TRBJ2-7	TGTGCCAGCAGCTTAAAGGGGACTAGCGGGATCAACTCCTACGAGCAGTACTTC	CASSLKGTSGINSYEQYF
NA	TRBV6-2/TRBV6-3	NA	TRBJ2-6	TGTGCCAGCAGTTACGGGGTTCCTGGGGCCAACGTCCTGACTTTC	CASSYGVPGANVLTF
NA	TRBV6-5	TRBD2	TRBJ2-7	TGTGCCAGCAGCCGCCCCGGACTAGCTGGCGAGCAGTACTTC	CASSRPGLAGEQYF
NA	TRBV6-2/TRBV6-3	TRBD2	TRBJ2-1	TGTGCCAGCAGCCCTAGCGGAAGGGCTTTCAATGAGCAGTTCTTC	CASSPSGRAFNEQFF
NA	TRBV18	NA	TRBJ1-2	TGTGCCAGCTCACCAGAGGTCAACTATGGCTACACCTTC	CASSPEVNYGYTF
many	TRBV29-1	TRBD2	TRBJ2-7	TGCAGCGTCGAAGGGCGCGCGGGGGGCTACGAGCAGTACTTC	CSVEGRAGGYEQYF
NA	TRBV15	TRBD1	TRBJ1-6	TGTGCCACCAGCGGAACCGGGACAGGGGATTCACCCCTCCACTTT	CATSGTGTGDSPLHF